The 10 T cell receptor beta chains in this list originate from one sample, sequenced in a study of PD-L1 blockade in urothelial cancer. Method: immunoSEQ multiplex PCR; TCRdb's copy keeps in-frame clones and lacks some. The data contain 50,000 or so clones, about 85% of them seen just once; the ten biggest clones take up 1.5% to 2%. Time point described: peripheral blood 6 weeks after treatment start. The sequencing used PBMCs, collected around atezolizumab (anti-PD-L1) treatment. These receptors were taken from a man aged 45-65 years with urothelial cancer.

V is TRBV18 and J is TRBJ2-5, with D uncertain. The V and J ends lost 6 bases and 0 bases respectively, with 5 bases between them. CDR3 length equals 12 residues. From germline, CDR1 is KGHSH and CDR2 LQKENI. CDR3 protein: CASSSYQETQYF. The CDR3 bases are TGTGCCAGCTCTTCGTACCAAGAGACCCAGTACTTC. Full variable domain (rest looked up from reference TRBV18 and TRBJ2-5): NAGVMQNPRHLVRRRGQEARLRCSPMKGHSHVYWYRQLPEEGLKFMVYLQKENIIDESGMPKERFSAEFPKEGPSILRIQQVVRGDSAAYFCASSSYQETQYFGPGTRLLVL.

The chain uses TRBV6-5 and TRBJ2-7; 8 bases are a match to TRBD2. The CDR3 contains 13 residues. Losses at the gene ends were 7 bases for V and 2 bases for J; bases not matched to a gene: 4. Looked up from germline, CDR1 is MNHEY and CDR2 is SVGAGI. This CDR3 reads CASTPGLAYEQYF. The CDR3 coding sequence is TGTGCCAGCACCCCGGGACTAGCCTACGAGCAGTACTTC.

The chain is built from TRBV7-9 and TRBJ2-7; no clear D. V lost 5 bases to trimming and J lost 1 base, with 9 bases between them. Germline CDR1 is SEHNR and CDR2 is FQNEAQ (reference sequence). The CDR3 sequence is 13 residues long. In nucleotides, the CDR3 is TGTGCCAGCAGCCCAAGCTTTTCCTACGAGCAGTACTTC. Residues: CASSPSFSYEQYF. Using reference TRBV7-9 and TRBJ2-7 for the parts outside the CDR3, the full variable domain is DTGVSQNPRHKITKRGQNVTFRCDPISEHNRLYWYRQTLGQGPEFLTYFQNEAQLEKSRLLSDRFSAERPKGSFSTLEIQRTEQGDSAMYLCASSPSFSYEQYFGPGTRLTVT.

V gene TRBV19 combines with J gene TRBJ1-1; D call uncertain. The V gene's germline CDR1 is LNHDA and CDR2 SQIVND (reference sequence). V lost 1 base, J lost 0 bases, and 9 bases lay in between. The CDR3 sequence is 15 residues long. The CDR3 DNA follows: TGTGCCAGTAGTATAGTAGGAGTCATGAACACTGAAGCTTTCTTT. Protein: CASSIVGVMNTEAFF.

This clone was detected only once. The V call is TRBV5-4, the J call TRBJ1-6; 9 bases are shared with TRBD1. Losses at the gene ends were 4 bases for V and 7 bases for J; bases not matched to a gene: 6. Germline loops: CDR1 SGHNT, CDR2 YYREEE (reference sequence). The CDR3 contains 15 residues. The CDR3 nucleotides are TGTGCCAGCAGCCTAGCCGGGACAGGGAATTCACCCCTCCACTTT. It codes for CASSLAGTGNSPLHF.

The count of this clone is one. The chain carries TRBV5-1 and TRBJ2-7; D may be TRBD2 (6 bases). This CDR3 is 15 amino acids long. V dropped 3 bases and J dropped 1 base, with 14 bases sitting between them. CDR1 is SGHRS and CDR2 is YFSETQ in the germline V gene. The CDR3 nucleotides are TGCGCCAGCAGCTCCGGCTGGGGAGGTTCCTACGAGCAGTACTTC. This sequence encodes CASSSGWGGSYEQYF.

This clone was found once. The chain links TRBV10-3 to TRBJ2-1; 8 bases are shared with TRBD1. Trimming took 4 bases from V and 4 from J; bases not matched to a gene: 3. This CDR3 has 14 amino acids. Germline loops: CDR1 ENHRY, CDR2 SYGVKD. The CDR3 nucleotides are TGTGCCATCAGTGTGGACAGGGATTACAATGAGCAGTTCTTC. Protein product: CAISVDRDYNEQFF.

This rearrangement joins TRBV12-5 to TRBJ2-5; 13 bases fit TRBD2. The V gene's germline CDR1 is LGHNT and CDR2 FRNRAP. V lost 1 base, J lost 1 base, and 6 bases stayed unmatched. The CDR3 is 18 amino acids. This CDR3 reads CASGLGLAGGTPQETQYF. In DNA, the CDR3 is TGTGCTAGTGGTTTGGGACTAGCGGGAGGAACCCCCCAAGAGACCCAGTACTTC. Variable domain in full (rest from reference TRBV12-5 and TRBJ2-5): DARVTQTPRHKVTEMGQEVTMRCQPILGHNTVFWYRQTMMQGLELLAYFRNRAPLDDSGMPKDRFSAEMPDATLATLKIQPSEPRDSAVYFCASGLGLAGGTPQETQYFGPGTRLLVL.

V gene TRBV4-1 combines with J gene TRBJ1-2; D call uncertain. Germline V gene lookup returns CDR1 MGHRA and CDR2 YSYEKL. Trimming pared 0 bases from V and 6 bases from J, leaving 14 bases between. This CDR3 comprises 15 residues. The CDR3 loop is CASSQDPQALDGYTF. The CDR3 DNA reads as TGCGCCAGCAGCCAAGATCCCCAAGCTCTGGATGGCTACACCTTC.

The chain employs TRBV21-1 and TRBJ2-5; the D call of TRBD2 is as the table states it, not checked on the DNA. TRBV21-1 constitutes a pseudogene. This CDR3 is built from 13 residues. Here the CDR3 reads CASSVPFGETQYF. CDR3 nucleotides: TGTGCCAGCAGCGTTCCTTTCGGAGAGACCCAGTACTTC.